One and the same sample provided the 22 T cell receptor beta chains below, sequenced in a study of blood T cell repertoires in COVID-19. Repertoires were generated with immunoSEQ multiplex PCR, while TCRdb's copy carries only in-frame clones and drops some. This repertoire shows roughly 120,000 clones, roughly 84% found once; its top ten account for approximately 0.76%. Sequencing input: peripheral blood. Source of these receptors: a woman aged 70-85 years with acute or convalescent COVID-19.

V usage is TRBV7-2 and J usage is TRBJ2-7; TRBD2 might be the D (6 bases). The germline gives CDR1 SGHTA, CDR2 FQGNSA. The CDR3 totals 16 residues. Trimming cost V 6 bases and J 0 bases, with 18 bases left between them. The CDR3 spells CASRGGALRSSYEQYF. The CDR3 region has the DNA TGTGCCAGCAGGGGGGGAGCGTTAAGAAGCTCCTACGAGCAGTACTTC.

The V and J genes are TRBV5-4 and TRBJ1-4; 7 nucleotides line up with TRBD1. Germline values: CDR1 SGHNT, CDR2 YYREEE (reference sequence). The CDR3 consists of 14 residues. J gave up 8 bases and V 1 base, and 5 bases lay outside the gene matches. The CDR3 DNA follows: TGTGCCAGCAGCTTGAGAGGGACAGAGGAAAAACTGTTTTTT. This gives the protein CASSLRGTEEKLFF.

This clone was recorded a few times. J is TRBJ2-2 and V is TRBV9; D is unclear. Germline V gene data show CDR1 as SGDLS and CDR2 as YYNGEE. CDR3 length: 13 residues. Trimming removed 2 bases at V and 13 bases at J, with 15 bases between. The CDR3 DNA sequence: TGTGCCAGCAGCGTCGCCCCCGGGTCTGGGCTGTTTTTT. Residues: CASSVAPGSGLFF.

V usage is TRBV9 and J usage is TRBJ2-3, with 12 bases matching TRBD2. Germline V gives CDR1 SGDLS, CDR2 YYNGEE. This CDR3 has 16 amino acids. Trimming at V came to 7 bases and at J to 4 bases, leaving 10 bases not matched to a gene. Here the CDR3 reads CASGGLAGGRADTQYF. The CDR3 nucleotides read TGTGCCAGCGGTGGGCTAGCGGGAGGGAGGGCAGATACGCAGTATTTT.

The J gene is TRBJ2-5, the V gene TRBV7-7; D might be TRBD2 (7 bases). The CDR3 contains 14 residues. The V gene lost 1 base and the J gene lost 5 bases, with 11 bases spanning the gap. From germline, CDR1 is SSHAT and CDR2 FNYEAQ (reference sequence). The CDR3 coding sequence is TGTGCCAGCAGCTTAGGGACAGCGGGGGAGACCCAGTACTTC. It encodes CASSLGTAGETQYF.

This CDR3 is CASRPLAGDNTGELFF. CDR3 in DNA: TGTGCCAGCAGGCCCCTAGCGGGAGATAACACCGGGGAGCTGTTTTTT. The rearrangement uses TRBV5-5 and TRBJ2-2; 10 nucleotides agree with TRBD2. V was pared by 5 bases and J by 2 bases, with 6 bases of the junction left unmatched. CDR3 length: 16 residues. The germline V gene encodes CDR1 SGHKS and CDR2 YYEKEE (reference sequence).

This chain uses TRBV12-3 or TRBV12-4 with TRBJ1-6; D ambiguous. This CDR3 spans 13 amino acids. Trimming removed 4 bases from V and 7 bases from J, with 8 bases in between. This CDR3 is CASSYSQNSPLHF. The DNA of the CDR3 is TGTGCCAGCAGTTATTCACAGAATTCACCCCTCCACTTT.

J is TRBJ1-2 and V is TRBV10-3; the match to TRBD1 covers 8 bases. There are 17 residues in the CDR3. Germline loops: CDR1 ENHRY, CDR2 SYGVKD. The ends lost 2 bases at V and 6 bases at J; junction bases unmatched: 14. The CDR3 sequence is CAISERPLPQGAHGYTF. CDR3 nucleotides: TGTGCCATCAGTGAGCGCCCTCTACCTCAGGGGGCCCATGGCTACACCTTC.

CDR3 nucleotide sequence: TGTGCTAGTGGTTCGGGGAGGGGCACTGAAGCTTTCTTT. Its translation: CASGSGRGTEAFF. The genes are TRBV12-5 and TRBJ1-1; D may be TRBD1 (5 bases). Deletions cut 4 bases from V and 4 bases from J, with 10 bases between. The CDR3 is 13 amino acids. The germline gives CDR1 LGHNT, CDR2 FRNRAP.

This chain joins TRBV20-1 and TRBJ2-5, with 13 bases fitting TRBD2. V was pared by 3 bases and J by 6 bases, with 10 bases of the junction left unmatched. Germline assignment: CDR1 DFQATT and CDR2 SNEGSKA (reference sequence). The CDR3 has 16 amino acids. The CDR3 spells CSASILAGGPVKTQYF. The CDR3 region has the DNA TGCAGTGCTAGTATACTAGCGGGGGGGCCAGTGAAGACCCAGTACTTC.

This clone came up a few times. V usage is TRBV11-1 and J usage is TRBJ1-2; TRBD1 matches at 10 bases. The CDR3 runs to 16 residues. CDR1 is SGHAT and CDR2 is FQDESV in the germline V gene (reference sequence). V trimming: 5 bases; J trimming: 2 bases; junction bases outside the gene matches: 8. CDR3: CASSPRDRGGNYGYTF. In DNA form, the CDR3 reads TGTGCCAGCAGCCCCCGGGACAGGGGAGGAAACTATGGCTACACCTTC.

The rearrangement joins TRBV5-1 to TRBJ1-1, with D perhaps matching TRBD1 (6 bases). This CDR3 region has 14 residues. V shed 1 base and J shed 3 bases, with 10 bases lying between them. Germline V gives CDR1 SGHRS, CDR2 YFSETQ. CDR3 nucleotide sequence: TGCGCCAGCAGCTTGCTAGGGGGGGACACTGAAGCTTTCTTT. It codes for CASSLLGGDTEAFF.

This sequence joins TRBV19 and TRBJ2-6; no firm D call. Germline CDR1 reads LNHDA; CDR2 reads SQIVND (reference sequence). V lost 3 bases and J 0 bases, leaving 9 bases between the germline ends. This CDR3 has 16 amino acids. The CDR3 DNA follows: TGTGCCAGTAGTATTGGGCAGCCCTCTGGGGCCAACGTCCTGACTTTC. It encodes CASSIGQPSGANVLTF.

The J gene is TRBJ2-3, the V gene TRBV2; 8 positions agree with TRBD1. Germline CDR1 is SNHLY and CDR2 is FYNNEI. Unmatched junction bases numbered 5, after V lost 4 bases and J lost 2 bases. The CDR3 has 15 amino acids. This chain's CDR3 is CASSADRGLTDTQYF. Here the CDR3 DNA reads TGTGCCAGCAGTGCAGACAGGGGACTCACAGATACGCAGTATTTT. The whole variable domain, remainder taken from reference TRBV2 and TRBJ2-3, is EPEVTQTPSHQVTQMGQEVILRCVPISNHLYFYWYRQILGQKVEFLVSFYNNEISEKSEIFDDQFSVERPDGSNFTLKIRSTKLEDSAMYFCASSADRGLTDTQYFGPGTRLTVL.

V is TRBV29-1 and J is TRBJ1-1; unclear D gene. The CDR3 runs to 12 residues. Between the trimmed V and J ends, which lost 8 bases and 1 base, there was a span of 11 bases. Germline V lookup: CDR1 SQVTM, CDR2 ANQGSEA. CDR3 sequence: CSTFSGNTEAFF. CDR3 DNA: TGCAGCACGTTTTCAGGGAACACTGAAGCTTTCTTT.

Details on this clone: The same CDR3 also results from other DNA sequences found in this sample. The genes are TRBV19 and TRBJ1-5; no firm D call. Germline V CDR1 and CDR2: LNHDA, SQIVND (reference sequence). The CDR3 sequence is 12 residues long. Trimming cost V 3 bases and J 6 bases, with 6 bases left between them. The CDR3 sequence is CASSISGQPQHF. CDR3 coding DNA: TGTGCCAGTAGTATTAGCGGTCAGCCCCAGCATTTT.

The chain is built from TRBV29-1 and TRBJ1-3; D remains ambiguous. Trimming pared 2 bases from V and 4 bases from J, leaving 18 bases between. The germline V gene encodes CDR1 SQVTM and CDR2 ANQGSEA. The length of the CDR3 is 16 residues. Here the CDR3 reads CSVESEGPRSGNTIYF. The CDR3 DNA reads TGCAGCGTTGAATCAGAGGGTCCGAGATCAGGAAACACCATATATTTT.

The chain couples TRBV2 to TRBJ2-6, with 9 nucleotides matching TRBD1. The CDR3 length is 17 residues. V lost 6 bases and J lost 2; bases outside the gene matches: 8. The germline V gene encodes CDR1 SNHLY and CDR2 FYNNEI. The CDR3 DNA sequence: TGTGCCAGCAGACCCGGGACAGGGACCCCTGGGGCCAACGTCCTGACTTTC. Translation gives CASRPGTGTPGANVLTF. Drawing the rest from reference TRBV2 and TRBJ2-6, the complete variable domain is EPEVTQTPSHQVTQMGQEVILRCVPISNHLYFYWYRQILGQKVEFLVSFYNNEISEKSEIFDDQFSVERPDGSNFTLKIRSTKLEDSAMYFCASRPGTGTPGANVLTFGAGSRLTVL.

This clone showed up just once. The V and J genes are TRBV7-6 and TRBJ2-5; D remains unclear. The CDR3 runs to 13 residues. Trimming pared 4 bases from V and 0 bases from J, leaving 6 bases between. Germline V lookup: CDR1 SGHVS, CDR2 FNYEAQ. CDR3 sequence: CASSSLNQETQYF. The CDR3 region has the DNA TGTGCCAGCAGCTCCCTTAACCAAGAGACCCAGTACTTC.

The rearrangement joins TRBV6-4 to TRBJ1-1; 7 bases line up with TRBD1. The trim removed 5 bases at V and 11 bases at J, leaving 5 bases unmatched. CDR3 length: 11 amino acids. Germline assignment: CDR1 MRHNA and CDR2 SNTAGT. The chain's CDR3 is CASSFQGQAFF. The CDR3 nucleotides read TGTGCCAGCAGTTTTCAGGGACAGGCTTTCTTT.

This sequence joins TRBV12-5 and TRBJ2-1; 13 nucleotides agree with TRBD2. Germline lookup yields CDR1 LGHNT and CDR2 FRNRAP. This CDR3 comprises 15 residues. V gave up 5 bases and J gave up 7 bases; unmatched junction bases: 5. For the CDR3, the DNA is TGTGCTAGTGGTAGGGGACTAGCGGGATGGAATGAGCAGTTCTTC. This translates into CASGRGLAGWNEQFF.

V and J are TRBV6-4 and TRBJ2-5, with D possibly being TRBD2 (5 bases). The CDR3 runs 19 residues. The V gene lost 4 bases and the J gene lost 2 bases, with 26 bases spanning the gap. Per germline, CDR1 MRHNA and CDR2 SNTAGT. CDR3 sequence reads: CASSGGPRAEAPTQETQYF. The CDR3 coding sequence is TGTGCCAGCAGTGGAGGACCCCGCGCGGAGGCACCGACACAAGAGACCCAGTACTTC.